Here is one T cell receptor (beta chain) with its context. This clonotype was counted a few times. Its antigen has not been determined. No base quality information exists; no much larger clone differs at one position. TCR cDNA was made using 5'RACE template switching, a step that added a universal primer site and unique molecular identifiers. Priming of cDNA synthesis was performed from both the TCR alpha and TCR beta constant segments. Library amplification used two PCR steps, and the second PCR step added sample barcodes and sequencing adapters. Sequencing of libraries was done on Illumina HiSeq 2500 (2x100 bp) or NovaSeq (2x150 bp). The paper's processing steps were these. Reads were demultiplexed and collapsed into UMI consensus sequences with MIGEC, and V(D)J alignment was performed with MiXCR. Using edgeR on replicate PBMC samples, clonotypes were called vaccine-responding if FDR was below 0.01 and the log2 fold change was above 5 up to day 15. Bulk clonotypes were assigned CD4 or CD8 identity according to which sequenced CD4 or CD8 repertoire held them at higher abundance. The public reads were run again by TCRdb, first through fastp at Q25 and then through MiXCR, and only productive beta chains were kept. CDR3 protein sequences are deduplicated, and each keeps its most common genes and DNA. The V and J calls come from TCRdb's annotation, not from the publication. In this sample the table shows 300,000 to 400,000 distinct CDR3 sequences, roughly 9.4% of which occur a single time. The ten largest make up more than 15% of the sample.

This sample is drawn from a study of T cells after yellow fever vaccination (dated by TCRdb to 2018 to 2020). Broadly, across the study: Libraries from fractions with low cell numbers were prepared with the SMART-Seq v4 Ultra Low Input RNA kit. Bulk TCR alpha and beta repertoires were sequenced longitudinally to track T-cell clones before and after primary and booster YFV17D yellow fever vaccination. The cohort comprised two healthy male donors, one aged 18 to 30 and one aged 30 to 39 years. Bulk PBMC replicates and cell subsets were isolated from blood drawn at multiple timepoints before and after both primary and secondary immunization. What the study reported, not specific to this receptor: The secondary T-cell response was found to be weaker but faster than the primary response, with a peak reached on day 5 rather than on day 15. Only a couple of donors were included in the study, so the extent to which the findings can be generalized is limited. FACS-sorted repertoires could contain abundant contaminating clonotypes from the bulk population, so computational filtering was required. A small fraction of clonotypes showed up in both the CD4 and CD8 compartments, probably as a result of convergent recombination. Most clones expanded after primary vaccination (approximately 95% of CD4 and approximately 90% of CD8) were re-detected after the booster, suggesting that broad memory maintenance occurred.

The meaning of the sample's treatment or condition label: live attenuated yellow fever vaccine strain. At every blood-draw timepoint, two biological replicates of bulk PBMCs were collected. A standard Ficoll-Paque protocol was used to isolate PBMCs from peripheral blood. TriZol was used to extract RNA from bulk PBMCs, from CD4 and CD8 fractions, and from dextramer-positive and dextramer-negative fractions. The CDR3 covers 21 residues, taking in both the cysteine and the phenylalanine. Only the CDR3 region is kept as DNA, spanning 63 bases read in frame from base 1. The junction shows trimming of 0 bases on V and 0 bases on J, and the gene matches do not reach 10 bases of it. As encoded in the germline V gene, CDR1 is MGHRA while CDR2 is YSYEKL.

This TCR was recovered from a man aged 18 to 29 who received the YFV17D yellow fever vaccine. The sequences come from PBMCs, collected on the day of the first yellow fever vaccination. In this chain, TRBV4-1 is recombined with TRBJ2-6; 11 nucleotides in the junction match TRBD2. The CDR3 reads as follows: CASSQEALAGGPRSGANVLTF. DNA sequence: TGCGCCAGCAGCCAAGAAGCCCTAGCGGGGGGTCCTCGCTCTGGGGCCAACGTCCTGACTTTC.